One and the same sample provided the 20 T cell receptor beta chains below, sequenced in a study of T cells after yellow fever vaccination. Each CDR3 protein is one row after TCRdb ran MiXCR on the 5' RACE reads. Of some 600,000 distinct CDR3 sequences listed, 9% to 15% are singletons. This specimen was PBMCs, taken on the day of the yellow fever booster vaccination. The origin of the receptors is a man aged 30 to 39 who received the YFV17D yellow fever vaccine.

V is TRBV20-1 and J is TRBJ2-5; weak D call: TRBD2 (6 bases). The CDR3 sequence is 14 residues long. V was pared by 3 bases and J by 2 bases, with 13 bases between. CDR1 DFQATT and CDR2 SNEGSKA come from the germline V gene (reference sequence). DNA of the CDR3: TGCAGTGCTAGTCTTATTCGGGGGCAAGAGACCCAGTACTTC. Its protein product is CSASLIRGQETQYF.

This clonotype was counted between two and nine times. The chain combines TRBV20-1 with TRBJ2-1, with 11 bases fitting TRBD2. The ends lost 5 bases at V and 8 bases at J; junction bases unmatched: 5. Looked up from germline, CDR1 is DFQATT and CDR2 is SNEGSKA (reference sequence). This CDR3 contains 13 residues. CDR3 region: CSALLAGVDEQFF. In DNA, the CDR3 is TGCAGTGCTTTACTAGCGGGAGTCGATGAGCAGTTCTTC.

The CDR3 nucleotides are TGTGCCAGCAGCTTAACCGGGACACCATCCTACGAGCAGTACTTC. It translates to CASSLTGTPSYEQYF. The chain uses TRBV7-2 and TRBJ2-7, with D possibly being TRBD1 (6 bases). CDR3 length: 15 amino acids. Trimming cost V 2 bases and J 1 base, with 12 bases left between them. The V gene's germline CDR1 is SGHTA and CDR2 FQGNSA.

V and J are TRBV20-1 and TRBJ2-5; tentative D call: TRBD2 (6 bases). Germline CDR1 is DFQATT and CDR2 is SNEGSKA (reference sequence). The CDR3 sequence is 11 residues long. The V gene lost 3 bases and the J gene lost 7 bases, with 9 bases spanning the gap. The CDR3: CSASKEGTQYF. The CDR3 DNA follows: TGCAGTGCTAGTAAGGAGGGGACCCAGTACTTC.

Many counts were recorded for this clonotype. The chain joins TRBV7-2 to TRBJ2-1, with TRBD2 matching over 14 bases. The CDR3 extends over 16 amino acids. The germline V gene encodes CDR1 SGHTA and CDR2 FQGNSA. V trimming: 0 bases; J trimming: 6 bases; junction bases outside the gene matches: 1. CDR3 nucleotide sequence: TGTGCCAGCAGCTTAGCGGGACTAGCGGGAGTCAATGAGCAGTTCTTC. Translation: CASSLAGLAGVNEQFF.

V usage is TRBV29-1 and J usage is TRBJ1-1, with D possibly TRBD1 on 5 matching bases. This CDR3 is 14 amino acids long. Trimming removed 3 bases at V and 1 base at J, with 12 bases between. Germline-derived CDR1 and CDR2 are SQVTM and ANQGSEA. The CDR3 DNA is TGCAGCGTTGAGCCACAGGTAGAGAACACTGAAGCTTTCTTT. This codes for CSVEPQVENTEAFF.

In its sample, this clonotype was seen many times. The chain recombines TRBV24-1 with TRBJ2-5; 10 bases match TRBD1. Germline CDR1 reads KGHDR; CDR2 reads SFDVKD. This CDR3 is built from 16 residues. V dropped 4 bases and J dropped 5; count of bases not matched to a gene: 9. CDR3 sequence reads: CATSDSRTGGGETQYF. In DNA, the CDR3 is TGTGCCACCAGTGACTCCCGGACAGGGGGAGGGGAGACCCAGTACTTC.

This clonotype was seen a few times. This chain joins TRBV19 and TRBJ2-1, with 8 bases lining up with TRBD1. The CDR3 is 15 amino acids. Germline V gives CDR1 LNHDA, CDR2 SQIVND (reference sequence). V lost 5 bases, J lost 0 bases, and 3 bases stayed unmatched. The CDR3 bases are TGTGCCAGTAGTGACAGGGGTGGCTCCTACAATGAGCAGTTCTTC. The encoded protein is CASSDRGGSYNEQFF.

V and J are TRBV15 and TRBJ2-1; D perhaps matches TRBD2 (6 bases). CDR1 and CDR2 (germline): LNHNV, YYDKDF (reference sequence). V was cut by 0 bases and J by 0 bases, with 9 bases left in between. The CDR3 has 16 amino acids. CDR3 region: CATSRDLASSYNEQFF. Here the CDR3 DNA reads TGTGCCACCAGCAGAGATCTAGCGAGCTCCTACAATGAGCAGTTCTTC.

The chain recombines TRBV20-1 with TRBJ2-2; TRBD2 matches 7 bases. The CDR3 extends over 14 amino acids. Germline V CDR1 and CDR2: DFQATT, SNEGSKA (reference sequence). Unmatched junction bases numbered 10, after V lost 5 bases and J lost 7 bases. The DNA for the CDR3 is TGCAGTGCTCCAAGGGCGGGAGAGGGCGGGGAGCTGTTTTTT. It yields the protein CSAPRAGEGGELFF.

Only a few counts were recorded for this clonotype. The chain links TRBV5-4 to TRBJ2-2; D is perhaps TRBD2 (6 bases). Trimming took off 4 bases at V and 6 bases at J, with 19 bases between the two ends. The CDR3 runs to 16 residues. Per the germline V gene, CDR1 is SGHNT and CDR2 is YYREEE (reference sequence). The CDR3 region is CASSAPGLRRSGELFF. CDR3 sequence (DNA): TGTGCCAGCAGCGCTCCGGGACTTAGACGATCCGGGGAGCTGTTTTTT. The full variable domain, rest sourced from reference TRBV5-4 and TRBJ2-2, is ETGVTQSPTHLIKTRGQQVTLRCSSQSGHNTVSWYQQALGQGPQFIFQYYREEENGRGNFPPRFSGLQFPNYSSELNVNALELDDSALYLCASSAPGLRRSGELFFGEGSRLTVL.

This clonotype has only a few counts. At one of its ends the junction is not consistent with the germline gene, which may arise from a read error. The chain couples TRBV29-1 to TRBJ2-7, with 8 bases matching TRBD2. Germline lookup yields CDR1 SQVTM and CDR2 ANQGSEA. The length of the CDR3 is 12 residues. The chain's CDR3 is CSVEAGVHEQYF. In DNA form, the CDR3 reads TGCAGCGTAGAAGCGGGAGTCCACGAGCAGTACTTC.

This chain joins TRBV7-9 and TRBJ2-6, with D tentatively TRBD1 or TRBD2 (5 bases each). CDR3 length: 16 residues. The germline gives CDR1 SEHNR, CDR2 FQNEAQ (reference sequence). V lost 2 bases, J lost 2 bases, and 10 bases lay in between. The CDR3 is CASSLLGTTGANVLTF. The CDR3 DNA reads TGTGCCAGCAGCTTACTGGGGACCACTGGGGCCAACGTCCTGACTTTC.

V usage is TRBV6-1 and J usage is TRBJ2-5; D possibly corresponds to TRBD2 (6 bases). V lost 6 bases, J lost 5 bases, and 19 bases lay in between. There are 15 residues in the CDR3. Germline V gives CDR1 MNHNS, CDR2 SASEGT. As DNA, the CDR3 is TGTGCCAGCAGCCGGGGGATCGGGAGCTTTGAGACCCAGTACTTC. This encodes CASSRGIGSFETQYF.

This clonotype was counted a few times. The chain couples TRBV20-1 to TRBJ2-7, with TRBD2 matching over 10 bases. CDR3 length: 15 amino acids. Looked up from germline, CDR1 is DFQATT and CDR2 is SNEGSKA (reference sequence). After removal of 2 bases from V and 5 bases from J, the junction contained 9 bases not matched to a gene. CDR3 DNA sequence: TGCAGTGCTAGACTTCCAGCGGGAGGGCCTGACGAGCAGTACTTC. Residues: CSARLPAGGPDEQYF.

The chain combines TRBV10-3 with TRBJ1-2, with D perhaps matching TRBD1 (5 bases). Deletions cut 0 bases from V and 7 bases from J, with 12 bases between. There are 14 residues in the CDR3. Germline CDR1 is ENHRY and CDR2 is SYGVKD. In DNA form, the CDR3 reads TGTGCCATCAGTGAGTCCCAGGGTAGATCTGGCTACACCTTC. The encoded protein is CAISESQGRSGYTF.

This clonotype was detected a few times. CDR3 protein: CASSLGPPQGASYEQYF. The CDR3 region has the DNA TGTGCCAGCAGTTTAGGCCCCCCACAGGGGGCTTCCTACGAGCAGTACTTC. This chain links TRBV12-3 or TRBV12-4 with TRBJ2-7; 9 bases line up with TRBD1. The ends lost 1 base at V and 1 base at J; junction bases unmatched: 8. This CDR3 has 17 residues.

In its sample, this clonotype was seen many times. This sequence joins TRBV5-1 and TRBJ2-3, with 12 bases identical to TRBD1. Germline values: CDR1 SGHRS, CDR2 YFSETQ. The length of the CDR3 is 14 residues. V gave up 4 bases and J gave up 6 bases; unmatched junction bases: 3. CDR3 residues: CASSQGTGGDTQYF. CDR3 in DNA: TGCGCCAGCAGCCAGGGGACAGGGGGCGATACGCAGTATTTT. The whole variable domain, remainder taken from reference TRBV5-1 and TRBJ2-3, is KAGVTQTPRYLIKTRGQQVTLSCSPISGHRSVSWYQQTPGQGLQFLFEYFSETQRNKGNFPGRFSGRQFSNSRSEMNVSTLELGDSALYLCASSQGTGGDTQYFGPGTRLTVL.

The chain carries TRBV6-5 and TRBJ2-2; 11 bases are a match to TRBD2. Germline CDR1 is MNHEY and CDR2 is SVGAGI. V shed 3 bases, J shed 4 bases, and the junction held 1 base outside the gene matches. The CDR3 is made up of 15 amino acids. The CDR3 region is CASSYSGRATGELFF. In nucleotides, the CDR3 is TGTGCCAGCAGTTATAGCGGGAGGGCCACCGGGGAGCTGTTTTTT.

The V call is TRBV7-9, the J call TRBJ2-2, with TRBD1 identical over 9 bases. J lost 5 bases, V lost 4 bases, and 8 bases had no gene match. CDR1 SEHNR and CDR2 FQNEAQ come from the germline V gene (reference sequence). This CDR3 comprises 16 residues. The CDR3: CASSSEQGAITGELFF. The CDR3 DNA reads as TGTGCCAGCAGCTCCGAACAGGGGGCGATTACCGGGGAGCTGTTTTTT.